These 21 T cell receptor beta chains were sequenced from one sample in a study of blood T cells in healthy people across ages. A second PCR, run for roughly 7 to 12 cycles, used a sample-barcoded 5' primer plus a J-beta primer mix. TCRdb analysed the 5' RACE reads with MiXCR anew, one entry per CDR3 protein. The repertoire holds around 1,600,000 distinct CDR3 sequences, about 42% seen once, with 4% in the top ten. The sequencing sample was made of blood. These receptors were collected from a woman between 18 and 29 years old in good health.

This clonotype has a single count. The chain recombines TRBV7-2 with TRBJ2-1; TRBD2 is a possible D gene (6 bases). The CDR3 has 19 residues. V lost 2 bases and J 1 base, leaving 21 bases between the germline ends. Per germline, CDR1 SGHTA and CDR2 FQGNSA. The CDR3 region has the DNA TGTGCCAGCAGCTTATTCGGGAGTACCCCTACGAGGTCCTACAATGAGCAGTTCTTC. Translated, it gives CASSLFGSTPTRSYNEQFF.

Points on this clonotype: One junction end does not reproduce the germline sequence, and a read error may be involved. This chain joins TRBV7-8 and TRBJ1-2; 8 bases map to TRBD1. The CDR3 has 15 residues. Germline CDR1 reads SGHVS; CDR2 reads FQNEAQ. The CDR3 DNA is TGTGCCAGCAGCCAAGAAGGGACAGGAGCCTATGGCTACACTTTC. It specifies CASSQEGTGAYGYTF. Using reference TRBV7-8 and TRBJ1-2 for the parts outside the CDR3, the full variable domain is GAGVSQSPRYKVAKRGQDVALRCDPISGHVSLFWYQQALGQGPEFLTYFQNEAQLDKSGLPSDRFFAERPEGSVSTLKIQRTQQEDSAVYLCASSQEGTGAYGYTFGSGTRLTVV.

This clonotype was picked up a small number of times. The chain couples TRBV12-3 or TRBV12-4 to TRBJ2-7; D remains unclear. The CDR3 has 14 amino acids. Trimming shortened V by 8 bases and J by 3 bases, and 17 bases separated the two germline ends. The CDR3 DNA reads TGTGCCAGCGGTCCCGGAGCCATCCGCTACGAGCAGTACTTC. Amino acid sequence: CASGPGAIRYEQYF.

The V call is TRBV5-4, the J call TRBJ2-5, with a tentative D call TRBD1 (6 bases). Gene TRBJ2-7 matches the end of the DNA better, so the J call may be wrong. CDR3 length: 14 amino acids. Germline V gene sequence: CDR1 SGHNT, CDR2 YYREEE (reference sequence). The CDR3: CASSFEQGPYEQYF. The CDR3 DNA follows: TGTGCCAGCAGCTTTGAACAGGGTCCCTACGAGCAGTACTTC.

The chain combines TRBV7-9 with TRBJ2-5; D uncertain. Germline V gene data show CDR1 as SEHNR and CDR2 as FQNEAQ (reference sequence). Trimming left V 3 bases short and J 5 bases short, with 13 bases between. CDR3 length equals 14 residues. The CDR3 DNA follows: TGTGCCAGCAGCTTTAGTGGGCCGAGGGAGACCCAGTACTTC. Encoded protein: CASSFSGPRETQYF.

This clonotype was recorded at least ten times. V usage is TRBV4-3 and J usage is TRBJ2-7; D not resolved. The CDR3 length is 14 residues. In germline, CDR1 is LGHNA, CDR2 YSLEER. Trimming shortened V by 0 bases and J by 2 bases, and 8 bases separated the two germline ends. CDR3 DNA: TGCGCCAGCAGCCAAGATAGAACAGCCTACGAGCAGTACTTC. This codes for CASSQDRTAYEQYF.

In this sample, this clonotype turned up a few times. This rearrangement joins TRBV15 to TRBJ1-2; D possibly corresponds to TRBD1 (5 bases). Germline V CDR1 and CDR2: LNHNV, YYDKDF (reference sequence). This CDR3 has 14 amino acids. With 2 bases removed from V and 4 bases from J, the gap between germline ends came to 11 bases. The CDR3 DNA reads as TGTGCCACCAGCAGACGCCACGACAGCTATGGCTACACCTTC. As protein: CATSRRHDSYGYTF. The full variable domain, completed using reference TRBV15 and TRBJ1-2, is DAMVIQNPRYQVTQFGKPVTLSCSQTLNHNVMYWYQQKSSQAPKLLFHYYDKDFNNEADTPDNFQSRRPNTSFCFLDIRSPGLGDTAMYLCATSRRHDSYGYTFGSGTRLTVV.

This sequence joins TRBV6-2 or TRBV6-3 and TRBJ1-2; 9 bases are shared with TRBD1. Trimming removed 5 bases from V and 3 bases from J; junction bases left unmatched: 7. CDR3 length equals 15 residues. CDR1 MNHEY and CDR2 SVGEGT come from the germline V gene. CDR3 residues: CASSPSGTGHYGYTF. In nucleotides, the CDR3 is TGTGCCAGCAGTCCATCCGGGACAGGGCACTATGGCTACACCTTC.

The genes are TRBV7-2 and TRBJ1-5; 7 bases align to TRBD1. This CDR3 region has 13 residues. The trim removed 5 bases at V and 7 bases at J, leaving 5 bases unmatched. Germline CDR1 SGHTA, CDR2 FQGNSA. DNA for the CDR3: TGTGCCAGCAGCCCAGGGGGGTTACAGCCCCAGCATTTT. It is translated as CASSPGGLQPQHF.

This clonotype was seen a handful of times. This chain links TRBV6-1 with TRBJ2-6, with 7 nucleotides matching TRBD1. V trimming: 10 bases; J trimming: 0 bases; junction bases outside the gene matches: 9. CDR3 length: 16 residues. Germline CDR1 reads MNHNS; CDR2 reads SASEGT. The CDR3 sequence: CATNWGQSSGANVLTF. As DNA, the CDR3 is TGTGCCACCAACTGGGGACAGTCCTCTGGGGCCAACGTCCTGACTTTC.

CDR3 protein: CASSPRQGTTDTQYF. CDR3 in DNA: TGTGCCAGCAGCCCCCGACAGGGGACCACAGATACGCAGTATTTT. V usage is TRBV9 and J usage is TRBJ2-3; 8 bases are shared with TRBD1. V lost 4 bases and J lost 2; bases outside the gene matches: 6. This CDR3 spans 15 amino acids. The V gene's germline CDR1 is SGDLS and CDR2 YYNGEE.

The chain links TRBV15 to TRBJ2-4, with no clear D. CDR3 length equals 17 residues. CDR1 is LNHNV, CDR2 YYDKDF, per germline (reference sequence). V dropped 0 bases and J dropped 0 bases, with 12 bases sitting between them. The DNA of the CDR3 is TGTGCCACCAGCAGAGATGTCACACTTGGAGCCAAAAACATTCAGTACTTC. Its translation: CATSRDVTLGAKNIQYF. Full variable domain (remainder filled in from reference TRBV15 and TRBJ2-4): DAMVIQNPRYQVTQFGKPVTLSCSQTLNHNVMYWYQQKSSQAPKLLFHYYDKDFNNEADTPDNFQSRRPNTSFCFLDIRSPGLGDTAMYLCATSRDVTLGAKNIQYFGAGTRLSVL.

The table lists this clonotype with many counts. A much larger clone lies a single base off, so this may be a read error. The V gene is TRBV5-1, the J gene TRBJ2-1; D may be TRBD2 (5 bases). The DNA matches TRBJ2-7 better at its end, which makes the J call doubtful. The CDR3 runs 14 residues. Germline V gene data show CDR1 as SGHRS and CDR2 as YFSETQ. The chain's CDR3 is CASSSWSGYNEQYF. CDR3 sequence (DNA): TGCGCCAGCAGCTCCTGGAGCGGATACAATGAGCAGTACTTC.

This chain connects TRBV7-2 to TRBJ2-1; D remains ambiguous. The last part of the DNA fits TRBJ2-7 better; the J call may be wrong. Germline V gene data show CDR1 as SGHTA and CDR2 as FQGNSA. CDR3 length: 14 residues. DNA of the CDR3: TGTGCCAGCAGCTATCTAGGCAATTACAATGAGCAGTACTTC. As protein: CASSYLGNYNEQYF.

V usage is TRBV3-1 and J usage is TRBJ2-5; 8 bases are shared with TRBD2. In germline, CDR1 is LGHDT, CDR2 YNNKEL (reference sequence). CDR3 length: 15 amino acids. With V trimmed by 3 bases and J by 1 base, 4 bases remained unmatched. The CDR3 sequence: CASSHRGTSQETQYF. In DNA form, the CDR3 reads TGTGCCAGCAGCCATAGGGGGACTAGCCAAGAGACCCAGTACTTC.

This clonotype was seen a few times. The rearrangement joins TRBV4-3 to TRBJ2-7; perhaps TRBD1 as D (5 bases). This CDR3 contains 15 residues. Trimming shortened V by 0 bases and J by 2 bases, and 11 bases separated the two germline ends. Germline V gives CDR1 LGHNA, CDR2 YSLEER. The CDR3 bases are TGCGCCAGCAGCCAAGAAGGGGCTGGCCCCTACGAGCAGTACTTC. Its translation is CASSQEGAGPYEQYF.

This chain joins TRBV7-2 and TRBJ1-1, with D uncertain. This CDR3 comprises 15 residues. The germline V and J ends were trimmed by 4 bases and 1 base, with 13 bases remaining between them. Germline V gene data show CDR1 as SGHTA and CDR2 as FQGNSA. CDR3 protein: CASSSPAPRNTEAFF. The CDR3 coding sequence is TGTGCCAGCAGCTCCCCCGCCCCCCGGAACACTGAAGCTTTCTTT.

In DNA form, the CDR3 reads TGTGCCATCAGTGAGAGTTTGGGGACTAGCGGGATGGGATATACGCAGTATTTT. Protein: CAISESLGTSGMGYTQYF. The chain couples TRBV10-3 to TRBJ2-3; 13 nucleotides agree with TRBD2. From germline, CDR1 is ENHRY and CDR2 SYGVKD. This CDR3 region has 18 residues. V lost 2 bases, J lost 7 bases, and 12 bases stayed unmatched.

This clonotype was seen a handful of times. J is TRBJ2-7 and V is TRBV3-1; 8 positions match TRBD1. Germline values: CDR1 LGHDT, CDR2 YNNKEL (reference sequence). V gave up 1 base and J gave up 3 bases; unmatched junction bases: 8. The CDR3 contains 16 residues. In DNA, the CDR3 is TGTGCCAGCAGCCAAGGACAGGGGACCTATCACTACGAGCAGTACTTC. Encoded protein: CASSQGQGTYHYEQYF.

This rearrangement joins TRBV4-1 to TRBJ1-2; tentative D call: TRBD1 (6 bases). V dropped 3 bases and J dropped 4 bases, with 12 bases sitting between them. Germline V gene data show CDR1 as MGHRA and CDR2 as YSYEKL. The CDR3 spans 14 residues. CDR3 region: CASSHRQEPYGYTF. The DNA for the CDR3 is TGCGCCAGCAGCCACCGACAGGAACCCTATGGCTACACCTTC.

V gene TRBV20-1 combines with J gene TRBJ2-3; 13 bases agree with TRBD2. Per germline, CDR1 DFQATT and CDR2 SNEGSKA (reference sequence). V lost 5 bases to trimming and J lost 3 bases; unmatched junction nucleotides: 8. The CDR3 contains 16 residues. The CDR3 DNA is TGCAGTGCTGCAGGACTAGCGGGAGTGCCGACAGATACGCAGTATTTT. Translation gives CSAAGLAGVPTDTQYF.